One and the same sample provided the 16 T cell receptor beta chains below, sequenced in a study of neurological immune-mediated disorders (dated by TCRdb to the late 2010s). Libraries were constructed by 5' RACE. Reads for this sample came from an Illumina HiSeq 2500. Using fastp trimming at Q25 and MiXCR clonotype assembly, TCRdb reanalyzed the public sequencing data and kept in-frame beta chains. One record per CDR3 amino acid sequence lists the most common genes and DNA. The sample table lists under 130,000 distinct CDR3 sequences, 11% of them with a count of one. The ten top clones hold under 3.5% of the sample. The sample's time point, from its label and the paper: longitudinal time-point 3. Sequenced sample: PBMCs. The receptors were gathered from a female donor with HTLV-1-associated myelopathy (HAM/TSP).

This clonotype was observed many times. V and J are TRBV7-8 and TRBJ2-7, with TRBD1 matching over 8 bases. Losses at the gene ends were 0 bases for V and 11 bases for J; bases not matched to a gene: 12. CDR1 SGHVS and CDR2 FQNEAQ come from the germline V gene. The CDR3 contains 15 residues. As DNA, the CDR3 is TGTGCCAGCAGCTTAGCGGGCGGCGGGCACAGGGGGGAGTACTTC. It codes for CASSLAGGGHRGEYF.

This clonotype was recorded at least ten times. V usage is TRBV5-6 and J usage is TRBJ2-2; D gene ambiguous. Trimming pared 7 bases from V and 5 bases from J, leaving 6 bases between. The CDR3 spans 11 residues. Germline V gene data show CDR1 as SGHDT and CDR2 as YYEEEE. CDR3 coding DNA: TGTGCCAGCGGCCGAACCGGGGAGCTGTTTTTT. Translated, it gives CASGRTGELFF.

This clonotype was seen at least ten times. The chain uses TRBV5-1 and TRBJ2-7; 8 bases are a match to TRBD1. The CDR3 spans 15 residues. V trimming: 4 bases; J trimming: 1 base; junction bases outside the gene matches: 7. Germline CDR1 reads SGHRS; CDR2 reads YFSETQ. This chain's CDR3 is CASSVTGGASYEQYF. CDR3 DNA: TGCGCCAGCAGCGTCACAGGGGGTGCTTCCTACGAGCAGTACTTC.

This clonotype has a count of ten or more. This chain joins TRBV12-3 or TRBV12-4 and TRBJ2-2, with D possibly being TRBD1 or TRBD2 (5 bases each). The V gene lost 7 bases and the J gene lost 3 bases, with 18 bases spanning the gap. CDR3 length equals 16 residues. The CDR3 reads CASMAGPLEYTGELFF. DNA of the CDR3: TGTGCCAGCATGGCAGGGCCACTAGAGTACACCGGGGAGCTGTTTTTT.

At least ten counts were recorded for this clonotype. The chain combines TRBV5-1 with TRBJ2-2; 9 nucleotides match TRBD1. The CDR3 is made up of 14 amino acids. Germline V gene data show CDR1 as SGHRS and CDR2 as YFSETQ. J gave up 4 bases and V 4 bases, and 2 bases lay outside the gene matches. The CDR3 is CASSGQGSTGELFF. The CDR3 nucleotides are TGCGCCAGCAGCGGACAGGGGTCCACCGGGGAGCTGTTTTTT.

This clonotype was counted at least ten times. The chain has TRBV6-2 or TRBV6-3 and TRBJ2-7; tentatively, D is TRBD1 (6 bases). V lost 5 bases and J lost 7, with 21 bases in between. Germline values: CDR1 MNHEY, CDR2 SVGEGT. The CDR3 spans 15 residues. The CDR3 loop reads CASSAPGALKEEQYF. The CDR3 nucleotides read TGTGCCAGCAGTGCCCCAGGGGCTCTCAAAGAGGAGCAGTACTTC.

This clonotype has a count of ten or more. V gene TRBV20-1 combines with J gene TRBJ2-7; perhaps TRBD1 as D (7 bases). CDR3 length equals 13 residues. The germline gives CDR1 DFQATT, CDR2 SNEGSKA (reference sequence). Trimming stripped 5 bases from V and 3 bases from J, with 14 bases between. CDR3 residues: CSAPRQGGYEQYF. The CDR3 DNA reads TGCAGTGCTCCCCGACAGGGAGGCTACGAGCAGTACTTC.

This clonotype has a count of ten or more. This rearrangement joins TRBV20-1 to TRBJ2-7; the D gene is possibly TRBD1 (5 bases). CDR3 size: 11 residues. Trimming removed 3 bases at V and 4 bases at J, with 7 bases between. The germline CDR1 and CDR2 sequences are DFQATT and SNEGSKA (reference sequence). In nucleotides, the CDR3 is TGCAGTGCTAGGCAGGGTTACGAGCAGTACTTC. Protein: CSARQGYEQYF.

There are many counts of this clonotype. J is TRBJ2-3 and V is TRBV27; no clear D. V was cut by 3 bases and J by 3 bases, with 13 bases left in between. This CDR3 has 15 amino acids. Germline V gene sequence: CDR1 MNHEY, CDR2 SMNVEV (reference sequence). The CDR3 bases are TGTGCCAGCAGTTTCAGTCGTCTTTTTACAGATACGCAGTATTTT. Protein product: CASSFSRLFTDTQYF.

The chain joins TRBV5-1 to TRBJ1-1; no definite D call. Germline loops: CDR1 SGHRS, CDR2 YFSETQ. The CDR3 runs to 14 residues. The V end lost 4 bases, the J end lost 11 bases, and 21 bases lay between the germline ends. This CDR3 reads CASSPYSGVGLAFF. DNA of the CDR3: TGCGCCAGCAGCCCCTACAGCGGTGTTGGTTTGGCTTTCTTT.

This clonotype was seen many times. The CDR3 DNA reads TGTGCTAGTGGGGCCCCTTACGAGCAGTACTTC. The encoded protein is CASGAPYEQYF. V is TRBV12-5 and J is TRBJ2-7; D uncertain. V was cut by 6 bases and J by 4 bases, with 7 bases left in between. The CDR3 runs to 11 residues. Germline CDR1 reads LGHNT; CDR2 reads FRNRAP.

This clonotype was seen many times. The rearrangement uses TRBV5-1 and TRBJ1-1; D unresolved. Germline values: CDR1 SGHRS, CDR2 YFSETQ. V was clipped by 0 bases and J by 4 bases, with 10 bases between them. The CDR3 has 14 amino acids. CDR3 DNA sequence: TGCGCCAGCAGCTTGGAGGTGATAAGCACTGAAGCTTTCTTT. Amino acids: CASSLEVISTEAFF.

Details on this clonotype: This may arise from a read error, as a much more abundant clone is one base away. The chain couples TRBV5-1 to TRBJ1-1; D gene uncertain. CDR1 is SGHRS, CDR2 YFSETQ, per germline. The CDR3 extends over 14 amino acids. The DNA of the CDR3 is TGCGCCTGCAGCTTTTTGCCCAGCGGCACTGAAGCTTTCTTT. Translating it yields CACSFLPSGTEAFF.

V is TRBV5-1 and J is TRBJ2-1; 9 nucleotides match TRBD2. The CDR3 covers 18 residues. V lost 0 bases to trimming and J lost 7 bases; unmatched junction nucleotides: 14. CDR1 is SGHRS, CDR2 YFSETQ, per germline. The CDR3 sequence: CASSLEPPRRGGRNEQFF. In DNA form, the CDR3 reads TGCGCCAGCAGCTTGGAACCCCCGCGGCGGGGGGGCCGGAATGAGCAGTTCTTC.

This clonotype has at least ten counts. The CDR3 protein is CSAMDTLRTEAFF. CDR3 coding DNA: TGCAGTGCCATGGACACCCTAAGGACTGAAGCTTTCTTT. The chain combines TRBV20-1 with TRBJ1-1; D may be TRBD1 (5 bases). Germline CDR1 reads DFQATT; CDR2 reads SNEGSKA (reference sequence). The CDR3 is 13 amino acids. V was cut by 6 bases and J by 5 bases, with 16 bases left in between.

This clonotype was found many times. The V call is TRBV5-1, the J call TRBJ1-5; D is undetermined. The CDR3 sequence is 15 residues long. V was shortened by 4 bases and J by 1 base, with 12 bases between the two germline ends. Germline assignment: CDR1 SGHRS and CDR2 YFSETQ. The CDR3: CASSQDGESNQPQHF. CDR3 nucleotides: TGCGCCAGCAGCCAGGACGGCGAAAGCAATCAGCCCCAGCATTTT. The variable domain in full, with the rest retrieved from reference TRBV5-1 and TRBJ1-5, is KAGVTQTPRYLIKTRGQQVTLSCSPISGHRSVSWYQQTPGQGLQFLFEYFSETQRNKGNFPGRFSGRQFSNSRSEMNVSTLELGDSALYLCASSQDGESNQPQHFGDGTRLSIL.